The 31 T cell receptor beta chains in this list originate from one sample, sequenced in a study of shared clonotypes between healthy human individuals. The data were produced by immunoSEQ multiplex PCR, yet TCRdb's version contains in-frame clones alone and is incomplete. The sample has hundreds of thousands of clones, approximately 95% seen once; the top ten hold over 0.09%. Naive CD8 cells lacked CD45RO, underwent positive selection for CCR7 and left out terminally differentiated effector memory CD45RA+ cells. Sequenced sample: naive CD8+ T cells sorted from blood. These receptors came from a woman in her twenties or thirties in good health.

This chain connects TRBV27 to TRBJ2-5; unclear D gene. TRBJ2-7 matches the DNA end more closely, so the J call is doubtful. The CDR3 extends over 14 amino acids. Germline V gene sequence: CDR1 MNHEY, CDR2 SMNVEV (reference sequence). The CDR3 loop is CASSPLGASYEQYF. The CDR3, as DNA: TGTGCCAGCAGCCCGCTTGGAGCCTCCTACGAGCAGTACTTC.

The gene calls are TRBV27 and TRBJ2-7, with a tentative D call TRBD2 (6 bases). Per the germline V gene, CDR1 is MNHEY and CDR2 is SMNVEV (reference sequence). The ends were cut back, 4 bases at V and 5 bases at J, with 12 bases in the middle. The CDR3 runs 13 residues. The CDR3 reads CASSSLAFDEQYF. The DNA of the CDR3 is TGTGCCAGCAGTTCGCTAGCGTTCGACGAGCAGTACTTC.

The gene calls are TRBV13 and TRBJ2-1; unclear D gene. The CDR3 extends over 12 amino acids. V lost 3 bases to trimming and J lost 4 bases, with 4 bases between them. Germline values: CDR1 PRHDT, CDR2 FYEKMQ (reference sequence). CDR3 sequence (DNA): TGTGCCAGCAGCTTGCGTTACAATGAGCAGTTCTTC. It is translated as CASSLRYNEQFF.

The V and J genes are TRBV27 and TRBJ2-7; D perhaps matches TRBD2 (6 bases). The germline gives CDR1 MNHEY, CDR2 SMNVEV (reference sequence). There are 15 residues in the CDR3. Trimming pared 5 bases from V and 3 bases from J, leaving 17 bases between. This CDR3 reads CASSGPRESLYEQYF. CDR3 DNA: TGTGCCAGCAGTGGGCCACGGGAGAGTCTCTACGAGCAGTACTTC.

This rearrangement joins TRBV5-4 to TRBJ1-5, with 8 bases that match TRBD1. Germline CDR1 reads SGHNT; CDR2 reads YYREEE (reference sequence). The junction had 11 bases not matched to a gene; V was cut back by 4 bases and J by 5 bases. The CDR3 is 16 residues long. CDR3: CASSPGPGQVDQPQHF. The CDR3 nucleotides read TGTGCCAGCAGCCCCGGACCGGGACAGGTCGATCAGCCCCAGCATTTT. Full variable domain (rest looked up from reference TRBV5-4 and TRBJ1-5): ETGVTQSPTHLIKTRGQQVTLRCSSQSGHNTVSWYQQALGQGPQFIFQYYREEENGRGNFPPRFSGLQFPNYSSELNVNALELDDSALYLCASSPGPGQVDQPQHFGDGTRLSIL.

The chain couples TRBV5-6 to TRBJ2-7; D is unresolved. CDR1 and CDR2 from the germline V gene are SGHDT and YYEEEE. The CDR3 extends over 15 amino acids. Trimming took 0 bases from V and 1 from J, leaving 11 bases between them. CDR3 bases: TGTGCCAGCAGCTTGGTGGGTTCACTTTCCTACGAGCAGTACTTC. Translated: CASSLVGSLSYEQYF.

Comments on this clone: Different DNA sequences within this sample yield the same CDR3. The chain couples TRBV5-6 to TRBJ2-7, with a weak D call TRBD2 (5 bases). This CDR3 contains 13 residues. Trimming shortened V by 2 bases and J by 3 bases, and 9 bases separated the two germline ends. CDR1 is SGHDT, CDR2 YYEEEE, per germline. CDR3: CASSLPGDYEQYF. The CDR3 region has the DNA TGTGCCAGCAGCTTACCCGGGGACTACGAGCAGTACTTC.

The V and J genes are TRBV28 and TRBJ2-7; D possibly corresponds to TRBD2 (6 bases). The CDR3 has 15 amino acids. Germline V gene data show CDR1 as MDHEN and CDR2 as SYDVKM. V lost 6 bases and J lost 3, with 18 bases in between. CDR3 sequence reads: CASSKPRLGGYEQYF. The CDR3 region has the DNA TGTGCCAGCAGCAAACCCCGTTTGGGAGGCTACGAGCAGTACTTC. The complete variable domain, with remaining parts taken from reference TRBV28 and TRBJ2-7, reads DVKVTQSSRYLVKRTGEKVFLECVQDMDHENMFWYRQDPGLGLRLIYFSYDVKMKEKGDIPEGYSVSREKKERFSLILESASTNQTSMYLCASSKPRLGGYEQYFGPGTRLTVT.

The rearrangement links TRBV27 to TRBJ2-2; unclear D gene. CDR1 is MNHEY and CDR2 is SMNVEV in the germline V gene (reference sequence). The CDR3 contains 16 residues. V was cut by 0 bases and J by 4 bases, with 12 bases left in between. DNA of the CDR3: TGTGCCAGCAGTTTATCTGATCCGAATTTCACCGGGGAGCTGTTTTTT. Its protein is CASSLSDPNFTGELFF.

The V and J genes are TRBV29-1 and TRBJ2-2; 9 bases match TRBD2. Germline V gene data show CDR1 as SQVTM and CDR2 as ANQGSEA. J lost 8 bases, V lost 2 bases, and 12 bases had no gene match. This CDR3 has 16 residues. The CDR3 coding sequence is TGCAGCGTTGAACTAGCGGGACATCCTCTAGGGGGGGAGCTGTTTTTT. This translates into CSVELAGHPLGGELFF.

Remarks on this clone: The identical CDR3 is also encoded by other nucleotide sequences in the sample. This rearrangement joins TRBV28 to TRBJ1-5; no clear D. The CDR3 has 13 residues. Trimming took 3 bases from V and 4 from J, leaving 7 bases between them. Germline V CDR1 and CDR2: MDHEN, SYDVKM. CDR3 amino acids: CASSFSGNQPQHF. As DNA, the CDR3 is TGTGCCAGCAGTTTCTCCGGGAATCAGCCCCAGCATTTT.

This chain joins TRBV7-8 and TRBJ2-7; no firm D call. The CDR3 has 12 residues. Trimming removed 6 bases from V and 7 bases from J, with 13 bases in between. Germline CDR1 SGHVS, CDR2 FQNEAQ. The CDR3 protein is CASREAGEEQYF. CDR3 in DNA: TGTGCCAGCAGAGAAGCAGGCGAAGAGCAGTACTTC. Full variable domain (remainder filled in from reference TRBV7-8 and TRBJ2-7): GAGVSQSPRYKVAKRGQDVALRCDPISGHVSLFWYQQALGQGPEFLTYFQNEAQLDKSGLPSDRFFAERPEGSVSTLKIQRTQQEDSAVYLCASREAGEEQYFGPGTRLTVT.

The chain carries TRBV28 and TRBJ2-5; perhaps TRBD1 as D (6 bases). The CDR3 is made up of 14 amino acids. The germline CDR1 and CDR2 sequences are MDHEN and SYDVKM. Trimming removed 6 bases at V and 7 bases at J, with 18 bases between. The CDR3 sequence is CASSLDSPRGTQYF. The DNA for the CDR3 is TGTGCCAGCAGCCTGGACAGTCCCAGGGGGACCCAGTACTTC. The full variable domain, in which reference TRBV28 and TRBJ2-5 provide the parts outside the CDR3, is DVKVTQSSRYLVKRTGEKVFLECVQDMDHENMFWYRQDPGLGLRLIYFSYDVKMKEKGDIPEGYSVSREKKERFSLILESASTNQTSMYLCASSLDSPRGTQYFGPGTRLLVL.

J is TRBJ1-2 and V is TRBV6-4; D gene uncertain. The V gene's germline CDR1 is MRHNA and CDR2 SNTAGT. V was pared by 3 bases and J by 4 bases, with 9 bases between. The CDR3 is 13 amino acids. CDR3 sequence reads: CASSERLIYGYTF. The DNA for the CDR3 is TGTGCCAGCAGTGAAAGGCTGATCTATGGCTACACCTTC.

This rearrangement joins TRBV7-9 to TRBJ2-7; 11 bases align to TRBD2. Germline CDR1 reads SEHNR; CDR2 reads FQNEAQ (reference sequence). This CDR3 has 14 residues. V shed 3 bases and J 6 bases; nucleotides not matched to a gene: 4. CDR3 amino acids: CASSLGLAVLEQYF. CDR3 bases: TGTGCCAGCAGCTTGGGACTAGCGGTCCTCGAGCAGTACTTC.

The rearrangement joins TRBV13 to TRBJ1-1; TRBD1 matches at 9 bases. The germline CDR1 and CDR2 sequences are PRHDT and FYEKMQ (reference sequence). Trimming removed 0 bases from V and 6 bases from J; junction bases left unmatched: 11. The CDR3 has 17 amino acids. CDR3 sequence reads: CASSLGLDRGLGAEAFF. The CDR3 region has the DNA TGTGCCAGCAGCTTAGGCTTGGACAGGGGATTAGGGGCTGAAGCTTTCTTT.

This chain uses TRBV9 with TRBJ1-4; tentatively, D is TRBD1 (6 bases). The germline V gene encodes CDR1 SGDLS and CDR2 YYNGEE. V gave up 4 bases and J gave up 8 bases, with 18 bases separating them. The CDR3 is made up of 15 amino acids. The CDR3 region has the DNA TGTGCCAGCAGCCCGGGGGGCCGGGCAGGGGAAAAACTGTTTTTT. This codes for CASSPGGRAGEKLFF.

The V gene is TRBV28, the J gene TRBJ2-7; weak D call: TRBD1 (6 bases). CDR3 length: 18 amino acids. Trimming took 2 bases from V and 1 from J, leaving 21 bases between them. The germline gives CDR1 MDHEN, CDR2 SYDVKM. The CDR3 sequence is CASSLPQPTGLRSYEQYF. The CDR3 region has the DNA TGTGCCAGCAGTTTACCCCAGCCTACAGGGTTGAGGTCCTACGAGCAGTACTTC.

This chain links TRBV25-1 with TRBJ2-5; the D gene is possibly TRBD2 (5 bases). The J call could be wrong; TRBJ2-7 is a better fit for the DNA end. CDR3 length equals 10 residues. Germline loops: CDR1 MGHDK, CDR2 SYGVNS. The DNA of the CDR3 is TGTGCCAGCGGGAGCTACGAGCAGTACTTC. Protein sequence: CASGSYEQYF.

This chain uses TRBV14 with TRBJ2-6; D remains ambiguous. The V end lost 6 bases, the J end lost 1 base, and 7 bases lay between the germline ends. Germline CDR1 SGHDN, CDR2 FVKESK. CDR3 length: 14 amino acids. CDR3 in DNA: TGTGCCAGCAGTCTTCGGTCTGGGGCCAACGTCCTGACTTTC. The encoded protein is CASSLRSGANVLTF.

The chain joins TRBV28 to TRBJ2-7; D is perhaps TRBD2 (5 bases). The CDR3 consists of 13 residues. The V end lost 6 bases, the J end lost 4 bases, and 13 bases lay between the germline ends. Germline CDR1 MDHEN, CDR2 SYDVKM. CDR3 nucleotides: TGTGCCAGCAGACTAGGCTTTCGGTACGAGCAGTACTTC. This encodes CASRLGFRYEQYF.

The J gene is TRBJ2-7, the V gene TRBV13, with 7 nucleotides matching TRBD2. The CDR3 runs to 14 residues. V gave up 2 bases and J gave up 6 bases; unmatched junction bases: 7. CDR1 and CDR2 from the germline V gene are PRHDT and FYEKMQ (reference sequence). The CDR3 nucleotides read TGTGCCAGCAGCTTAAAGGGAGGGATAGTCGAGCAGTACTTC. It codes for CASSLKGGIVEQYF. Variable domain in full (rest from reference TRBV13 and TRBJ2-7): AAGVIQSPRHLIKEKRETATLKCYPIPRHDTVYWYQQGPGQDPQFLISFYEKMQSDKGSIPDRFSAQQFSDYHSELNMSSLELGDSALYFCASSLKGGIVEQYFGPGTRLTVT.

The rearrangement links TRBV6-5 to TRBJ2-1; unclear D gene. The CDR3 covers 15 residues. Trimming stripped 2 bases from V and 0 bases from J, with 8 bases between. The germline V gene has CDR1 MNHEY and CDR2 SVGAGI. For the CDR3, the DNA is TGTGCCAGCAGTTACGCGGCGCGCTCCTACAATGAGCAGTTCTTC. Amino acid sequence: CASSYAARSYNEQFF.

V gene TRBV27 combines with J gene TRBJ1-1; maybe TRBD1 (5 bases). The CDR3 covers 15 residues. V was trimmed by 7 bases and J by 1 base, leaving 16 bases between them. Germline CDR1 reads MNHEY; CDR2 reads SMNVEV (reference sequence). For the CDR3, the DNA is TGTGCCAGCACTCCTGGACCTGGGGCGAACACTGAAGCTTTCTTT. It encodes CASTPGPGANTEAFF.

The chain uses TRBV27 and TRBJ2-1; 9 nucleotides agree with TRBD1. Germline lookup yields CDR1 MNHEY and CDR2 SMNVEV (reference sequence). The length of the CDR3 is 17 residues. V was pared by 4 bases and J by 5 bases, with 12 bases of the junction left unmatched. The CDR3 sequence: CASSSPLQGALDNEQFF. The CDR3 DNA reads TGTGCCAGCAGTTCACCGTTACAGGGGGCGCTGGACAATGAGCAGTTCTTC.

CDR3 bases: TGTGCCAGCAGCGTAGTGTCCAAGGCAAATGAGCAGTTCTTC. This translates into CASSVVSKANEQFF. The V call is TRBV9, the J call TRBJ2-1; D not certain. Germline V gene sequence: CDR1 SGDLS, CDR2 YYNGEE. Trimming took 0 bases from V and 7 from J, leaving 11 bases between them. This CDR3 contains 14 residues.

The V call is TRBV29-1, the J call TRBJ2-2; 10 bases match TRBD2. Germline V gene data show CDR1 as SQVTM and CDR2 as ANQGSEA. CDR3 size: 16 residues. The ends lost 1 base at V and 7 bases at J; junction bases unmatched: 9. CDR3 sequence reads: CSVEGTSGALDGELFF. The CDR3 coding sequence is TGCAGCGTTGAAGGCACTAGCGGGGCACTGGACGGGGAGCTGTTTTTT.

The genes are TRBV25-1 and TRBJ2-7; 8 nucleotides match TRBD2. Germline CDR1 is MGHDK and CDR2 is SYGVNS. This CDR3 region has 16 residues. V was clipped by 3 bases and J by 5 bases; unmatched bases: 12. CDR3 protein: CASSDETWAGGDEQYF. In DNA form, the CDR3 reads TGTGCCAGCAGTGATGAAACTTGGGCGGGAGGTGACGAGCAGTACTTC.

The chain couples TRBV6-6 to TRBJ2-3, with 10 bases fitting TRBD2. Trimming removed 4 bases from V and 3 bases from J; junction bases left unmatched: 4. Per the germline V gene, CDR1 is MNHNY and CDR2 is SVGAGI (reference sequence). The CDR3 loop spans 15 amino acids. CDR3 protein: CASSSSGRGTDTQYF. The CDR3 DNA sequence: TGTGCCAGCAGTTCCAGCGGGAGGGGGACAGATACGCAGTATTTT.

The chain is built from TRBV27 and TRBJ1-2; 7 bases agree with TRBD1. V shed 5 bases and J 4 bases; nucleotides not matched to a gene: 10. The CDR3 runs to 15 residues. In germline, CDR1 is MNHEY, CDR2 SMNVEV (reference sequence). This CDR3 reads CASSDYRGNGYGYTF. CDR3 DNA: TGTGCCAGCAGTGACTACAGGGGAAATGGCTATGGCTACACCTTC.

The rearrangement uses TRBV4-1 and TRBJ1-2, with D possibly being TRBD1 (5 bases). Germline CDR1 reads MGHRA; CDR2 reads YSYEKL. The CDR3 covers 16 residues. Trimming stripped 1 base from V and 8 bases from J, with 20 bases between. The DNA for the CDR3 is TGCGCCAGCAGCCAAGGGGGAGGAGGGGTCGTGGGCGGCTACACCTTC. This gives the protein CASSQGGGGVVGGYTF.